The rows below give T cell receptor beta chains drawn from one sample of a study of T cells in Graves' hyperthyroidism and ophthalmopathy. TCRdb reprocessed the multiplex PCR reads with MiXCR, giving one entry per CDR3 protein. The sample holds around 420,000 distinct CDR3 sequences, approximately 14% seen once. Specimen: blood. Every receptor here comes from a woman under 30 with Graves' hyperthyroidism. The CDR3 runs from the conserved cysteine through the conserved F or W. A D gene is named only where the DNA matches it firmly. A row's size may be missing; if present it is once, few, many or a size class.

clone size	D gene	V gene	J gene	CDR3 protein	CDR3 DNA
-	-	TRBV7-2	TRBJ2-4	CASSLQGAGGDIQYF	TGTGCCAGCAGCCTGCAGGGGGCGGGGGGGGACATTCAGTACTTC
-	TRBD1	TRBV10-1	TRBJ2-5	CASSVRAGGTQYF	TGCGCCAGCAGTGTACGGGCAGGGGGGACCCAGTACTTC
many	-	TRBV11-2	TRBJ1-1	CASSSGRSDNTEAFF	TGTGCCAGCAGCTCAGGACGGAGTGATAACACTGAAGCTTTCTTT
many	TRBD2	TRBV7-2	TRBJ2-5	CASSLAGTSGGVGTQYF	TGTGCCAGCAGCTTAGCCGGGACTAGCGGGGGCGTTGGGACCCAGTACTTC
-	TRBD2	TRBV2	TRBJ2-3	CASSQRLAGLITDTQYF	TGCGCCAGCAGCCAGCGTCTAGCGGGGCTAATCACAGATACGCAGTATTTT
-	TRBD1	TRBV9	TRBJ2-5	CASSVDPGQGQETQYF	TGTGCCAGCAGCGTAGACCCGGGACAGGGGCAAGAGACCCAGTACTTC
many	TRBD1	TRBV3-1	TRBJ2-3	CASSNNRGPDTQYF	TGTGCCAGCAGCAATAACAGGGGTCCAGATACGCAGTATTTT
-	TRBD1	TRBV18	TRBJ2-5	CASTLGTGLETQYF	TGTGCCAGCACCCTCGGGACAGGGTTAGAGACCCAGTACTTC
many	-	TRBV7-8	TRBJ2-7	CASSLVGRGVFSSYEQYF	TGTGCCAGCAGCTTAGTGGGCAGGGGGGTTTTTAGCTCCTACGAGCAGTACTTC
-	-	TRBV7-2	TRBJ2-5	CASSLGGVSGASPETQYF	TGTGCCAGCAGCTTAGGAGGGGTCAGTGGAGCCTCCCCCGAGACCCAGTACTTC
-	-	TRBV7-8	TRBJ1-3	CASSFSISSGNTIYF	TGTGCCAGCAGCTTCTCGATCAGCTCTGGAAACACCATATATTTT
many	-	TRBV3-1	TRBJ2-5	CASSQDQLTPGLIQETQYF	TGTGCCAGCAGCCAAGATCAACTCACTCCGGGACTGATACAAGAGACCCAGTACTTC
-	TRBD2	TRBV15	TRBJ2-3	CATSRSLAGGTDTQYF	TGTGCCACCAGCAGATCCTTAGCGGGAGGTACAGATACGCAGTATTTT
-	-	TRBV5-5	TRBJ1-4	CASSSRDPKLFF	TGTGCCAGCAGCTCCCGGGACCCAAAACTGTTTTTT
-	-	TRBV5-1	TRBJ1-1	CASSPLGRPNTEAFF	TGCGCCAGCAGCCCCTTAGGGAGGCCCAACACTGAAGCTTTCTTT
-	-	TRBV4-3	TRBJ1-1	CASSQDMYTEAFF	TGCGCCAGCAGCCAAGATATGTACACTGAAGCTTTCTTT
-	TRBD1	TRBV9	TRBJ1-3	CASSPEETGAGNTIYF	TGTGCCAGCAGCCCGGAAGAGACAGGGGCTGGAAACACCATATATTTT
many	TRBD1	TRBV6-1	TRBJ1-1	CASSPMGQGPPEAFF	TGTGCCAGCAGTCCTATGGGACAGGGTCCCCCTGAAGCTTTCTTT
few	TRBD2	TRBV5-1	TRBJ2-3	CASSLRASGRATDTQYF	TGCGCCAGCAGCTTGCGGGCTAGCGGGAGGGCCACAGATACGCAGTATTTT
many	-	TRBV5-1	TRBJ2-1	CASSTYLPVTYNEQFF	TGCGCCAGCAGCACCTACCTTCCAGTCACCTACAATGAGCAGTTCTTC
-	-	TRBV5-1	TRBJ2-2	CASSLDSLVGPTGELFF	TGCGCCAGCAGCTTGGACAGCCTTGTAGGTCCCACCGGGGAGCTGTTTTTT
many	-	TRBV20-1	TRBJ1-1	CSARRSLGEWGFF	TGCAGTGCTAGAAGGTCGTTGGGTGAGTGGGGTTTCTTT
-	-	TRBV15	TRBJ1-6	CATSRDRQQPLHF	TGTGCCACCAGCAGAGACAGGCAGCAGCCCCTCCACTTT